This record covers a single T cell receptor beta chain. The antigen remains undetermined. This CDR3 is built from 15 residues. CDR1 is SGHRS and CDR2 is YFSETQ in the germline V gene. V gave up 4 bases and J gave up 3 bases, with 11 bases separating them. Method: immunoSEQ multiplex PCR; TCRdb's copy keeps in-frame clones and lacks some. There are tens of thousands of clones in the sample; about four fifths occur only once, and more than 6.5% lies in the top ten. The sample comes from a study of a mutant IDH1 vaccine in newly diagnosed glioma. Regarding the study as a whole: Pseudoprogression looked unconnected to shifts in top peripheral T cell clonotypes.

As to time point: week 35, safety follow-up. The investigators gave 300 ug of mutant IDH1 20-mer peptide in each vaccine dose, together with topical imiquimod. The chain employs TRBV5-1 and TRBJ2-6, with D unclear. The TCR comes from a middle-aged man with glioma. This sample comprised PBMCs, obtained from a glioma patient whose treatment included an IDH1 peptide vaccine. Written as DNA, the CDR3 is TGCGCCAGCAGCCAGGCTGAAGGTGGGGCCAACGTCCTGACTTTC. Its protein is CASSQAEGGANVLTF.